The clone carrying this TCR beta chain was seen repeatedly, ten times or more. This entry is derived from a study of CD8 T cells in ankylosing spondylitis. The germline V gene has CDR1 DFQATT and CDR2 SNEGSKA (reference sequence). The V gene lost 3 bases and the J gene lost 7 bases, with 21 bases spanning the gap. The CDR3 loop spans 16 amino acids. TCRdb re-called the 5' RACE reads through MiXCR, storing one row per CDR3 protein. Here the sample spans about 340,000 distinct CDR3 sequences, about 15% being singletons. The sample consisted of blood, either unsorted or a sorted T cell fraction (not recorded which). The sequence was obtained from a male donor with ankylosing spondylitis or in good health (not recorded which). J is TRBJ2-2 and V is TRBV20-1; D might be TRBD1 (6 bases). Here the CDR3 DNA reads TGCAGTGCTAGGAGGTCCGCACAGGGTCTGTACGGGGAGCTGTTTTTT. Amino acids: CSARRSAQGLYGELFF.